This section outlines one T cell receptor beta chain sequence together with its context. This sample stems from a study of blood T cell repertoires in COVID-19. Study details: Samples taken during acute and convalescent COVID-19 were collected in the United States, Italy and Spain. T cells, B-cell-depleted T cells, or PBMCs provided the cDNA or gDNA that served as material.

Authors' data handling: The authors estimated nucleated cell counts from reference gene primer amplification. Method: immunoSEQ multiplex PCR; TCRdb's copy keeps in-frame clones and lacks some. That table is the source of V, J and clone size, and D and trimming were worked out from the DNA. The sample consists of some 160,000 clones, roughly 74% of them appearing once. Germline CDR1 is DFQATT and CDR2 is SNEGSKA (reference sequence). The CDR3 loop spans 11 amino acids. The specimen was peripheral blood. The source of this sequence is a woman of 80 years or more with acute or convalescent COVID-19. The chain uses TRBV20-1 and TRBJ1-1, with D uncertain. CDR3 DNA: TGCAGCTCCACCCGAGGGACTGAAGCTTTCTTT. Translation: CSSTRGTEAFF.